The entry that follows covers one TCR beta chain sequence. In the authors' workflow: Scientists estimated how many nucleated cells there were by amplifying reference gene primers. Sequencing was performed with immunoSEQ multiplex PCR; in TCRdb, only in-frame clones are kept and a portion is missing. That table furnishes V, J and clone size, whereas the DNA furnished D and trimming. Among over 250,000 clones listed, approximately 85% were seen once. This sample was taken from a study of blood T cell repertoires in COVID-19. Study in general: The samples span acute and convalescent COVID-19 from the United States, Italy and Spain. T cells, B-cell-depleted T cells, or PBMCs provided the cDNA or gDNA that served as material.

CDR3 size: 15 residues. V shed 4 bases and J 9 bases; nucleotides not matched to a gene: 7. CDR1 is SGHDN, CDR2 FVKESK, per germline. The sequenced sample consisted of peripheral blood. The chain combines TRBV14 with TRBJ1-6; TRBD1 agrees at 9 bases. This sequence originates from a woman aged 65 to 85 with acute or convalescent COVID-19. The CDR3 nucleotides are TGTGCCAGCAGCCGCCAAACAGGGGGCATTTCACCCCTCCACTTT. It codes for CASSRQTGGISPLHF.